This T cell receptor beta chain originates from a study of blood T cells in healthy people across ages. The authors extracted at least 6 micrograms of total RNA per sample. Next came a second PCR, run for roughly 7 to 12 cycles, which used a sample-barcoded 5' primer along with a J-beta primer mix. TCRdb re-called the 5' RACE reads through MiXCR, storing one row per CDR3 protein. The sample has 1.5 million to 2 million distinct CDR3 sequences, about 50% seen once. The CDR3 is 18 amino acids. V was clipped by 2 bases and J by 3 bases; unmatched bases: 15. Looked up from germline, CDR1 is LNHNV and CDR2 is YYDKDF (reference sequence).

The chain links TRBV15 to TRBJ2-5; 7 nucleotides align to TRBD1. Sample: blood. This clonotype originated in a woman between 40 and 50 years old in good health. The CDR3 DNA reads TGTGCCACCAGCAGACGAGGGGACAGCCCCAACTGGGAAGAGACCCAGTACTTC. Encoded protein: CATSRRGDSPNWEETQYF.